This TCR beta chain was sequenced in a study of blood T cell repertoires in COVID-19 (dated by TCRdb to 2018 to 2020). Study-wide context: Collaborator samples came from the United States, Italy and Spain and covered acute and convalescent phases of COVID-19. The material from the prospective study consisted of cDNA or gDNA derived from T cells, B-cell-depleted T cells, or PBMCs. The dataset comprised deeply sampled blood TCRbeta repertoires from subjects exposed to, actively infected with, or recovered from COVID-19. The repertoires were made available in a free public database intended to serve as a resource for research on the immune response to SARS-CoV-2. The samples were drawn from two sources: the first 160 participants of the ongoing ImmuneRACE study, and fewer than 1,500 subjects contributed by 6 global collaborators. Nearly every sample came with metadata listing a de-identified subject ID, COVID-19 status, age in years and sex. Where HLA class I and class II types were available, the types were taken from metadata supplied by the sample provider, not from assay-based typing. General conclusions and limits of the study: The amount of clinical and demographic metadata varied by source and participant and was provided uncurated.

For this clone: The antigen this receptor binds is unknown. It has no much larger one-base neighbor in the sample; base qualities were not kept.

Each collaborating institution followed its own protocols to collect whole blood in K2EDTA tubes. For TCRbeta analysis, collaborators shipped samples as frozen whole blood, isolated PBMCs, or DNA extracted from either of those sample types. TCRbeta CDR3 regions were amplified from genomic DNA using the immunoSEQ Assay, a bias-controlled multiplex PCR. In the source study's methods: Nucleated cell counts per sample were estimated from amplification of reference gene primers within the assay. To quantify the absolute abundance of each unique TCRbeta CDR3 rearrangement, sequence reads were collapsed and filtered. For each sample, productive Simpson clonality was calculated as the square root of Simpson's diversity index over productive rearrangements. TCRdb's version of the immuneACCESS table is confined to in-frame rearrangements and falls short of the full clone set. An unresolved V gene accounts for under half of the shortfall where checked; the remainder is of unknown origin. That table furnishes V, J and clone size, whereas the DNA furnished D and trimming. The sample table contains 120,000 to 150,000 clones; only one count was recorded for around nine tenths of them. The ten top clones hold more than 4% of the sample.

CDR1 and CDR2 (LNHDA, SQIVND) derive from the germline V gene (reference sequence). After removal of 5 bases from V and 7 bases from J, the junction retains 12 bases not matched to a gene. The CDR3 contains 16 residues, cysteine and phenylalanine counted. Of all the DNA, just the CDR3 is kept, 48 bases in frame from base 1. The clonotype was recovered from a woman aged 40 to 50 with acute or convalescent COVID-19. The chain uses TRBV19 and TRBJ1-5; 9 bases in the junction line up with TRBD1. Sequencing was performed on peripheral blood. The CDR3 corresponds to CASSLPGQGRGQPQHF. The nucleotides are TGTGCCAGTAGTCTACCCGGACAGGGGAGAGGGCAGCCCCAGCATTTT.